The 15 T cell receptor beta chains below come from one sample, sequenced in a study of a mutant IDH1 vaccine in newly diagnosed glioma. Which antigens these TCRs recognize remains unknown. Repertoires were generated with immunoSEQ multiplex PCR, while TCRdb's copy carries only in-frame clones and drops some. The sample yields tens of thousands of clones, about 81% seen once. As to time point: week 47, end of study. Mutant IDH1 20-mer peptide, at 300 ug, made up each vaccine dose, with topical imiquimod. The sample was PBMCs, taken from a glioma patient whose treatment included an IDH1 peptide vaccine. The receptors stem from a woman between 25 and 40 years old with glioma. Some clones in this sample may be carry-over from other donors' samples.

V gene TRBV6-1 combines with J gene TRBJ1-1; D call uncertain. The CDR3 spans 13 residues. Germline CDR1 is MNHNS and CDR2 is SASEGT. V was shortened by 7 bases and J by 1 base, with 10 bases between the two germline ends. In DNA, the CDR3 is TGTGCCAGCAAAGAACACTCGAACACTGAAGCTTTCTTT. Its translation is CASKEHSNTEAFF.

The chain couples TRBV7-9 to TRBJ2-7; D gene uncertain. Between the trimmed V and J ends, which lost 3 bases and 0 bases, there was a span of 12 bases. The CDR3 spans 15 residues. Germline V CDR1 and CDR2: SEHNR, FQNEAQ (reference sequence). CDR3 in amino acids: CASSLQAQYSYEQYF. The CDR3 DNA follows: TGTGCCAGCAGCTTGCAGGCGCAGTACTCCTACGAGCAGTACTTC.

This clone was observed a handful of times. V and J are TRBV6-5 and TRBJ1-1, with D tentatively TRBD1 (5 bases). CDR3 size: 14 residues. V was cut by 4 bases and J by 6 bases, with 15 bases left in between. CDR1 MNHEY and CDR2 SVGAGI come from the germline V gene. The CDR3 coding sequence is TGTGCCAGCAGTTGGGGTCGAGACAGATCTGAAGCTTTCTTT. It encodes CASSWGRDRSEAFF.

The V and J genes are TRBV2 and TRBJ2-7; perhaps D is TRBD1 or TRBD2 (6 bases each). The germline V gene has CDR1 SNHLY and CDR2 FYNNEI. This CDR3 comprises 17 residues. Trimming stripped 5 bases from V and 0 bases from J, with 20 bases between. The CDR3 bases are TGTGCCAGCAGTCCCCTGGGGGGCCCCACTTCCTCCTACGAGCAGTACTTC. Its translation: CASSPLGGPTSSYEQYF.

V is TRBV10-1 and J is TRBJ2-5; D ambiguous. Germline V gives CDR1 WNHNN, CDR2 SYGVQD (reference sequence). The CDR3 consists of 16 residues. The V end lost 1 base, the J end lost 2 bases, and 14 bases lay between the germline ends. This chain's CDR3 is CASSEFVGPKQETQYF. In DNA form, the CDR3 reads TGCGCCAGCAGTGAGTTTGTCGGGCCCAAACAAGAGACCCAGTACTTC.

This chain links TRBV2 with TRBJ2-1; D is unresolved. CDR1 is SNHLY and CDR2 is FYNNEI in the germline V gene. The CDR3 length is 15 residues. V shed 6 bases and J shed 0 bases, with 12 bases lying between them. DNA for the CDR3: TGTGCCAGCAGCCCCCCAGCAGGCTCCTACAATGAGCAGTTCTTC. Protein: CASSPPAGSYNEQFF.

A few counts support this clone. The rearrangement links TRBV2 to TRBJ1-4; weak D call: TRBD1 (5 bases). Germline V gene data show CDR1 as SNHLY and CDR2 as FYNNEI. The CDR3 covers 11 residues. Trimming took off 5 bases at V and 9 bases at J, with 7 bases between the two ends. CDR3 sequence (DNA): TGTGCCAGCAGTTCAGGGAAAAAACTGTTTTTT. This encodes CASSSGKKLFF.

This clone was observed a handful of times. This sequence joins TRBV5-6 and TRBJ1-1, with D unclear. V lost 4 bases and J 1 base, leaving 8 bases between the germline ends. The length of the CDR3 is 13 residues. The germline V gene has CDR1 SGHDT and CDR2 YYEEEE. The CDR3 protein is CASSPGENTEAFF. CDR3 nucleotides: TGTGCCAGCAGCCCCGGTGAGAACACTGAAGCTTTCTTT.

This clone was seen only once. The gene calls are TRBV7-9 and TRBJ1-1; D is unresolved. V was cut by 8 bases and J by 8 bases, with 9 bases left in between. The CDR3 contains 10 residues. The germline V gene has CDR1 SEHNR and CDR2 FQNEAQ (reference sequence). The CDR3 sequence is CASRRMEAFF. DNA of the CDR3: TGTGCCAGCCGTCGAATGGAAGCTTTCTTT.

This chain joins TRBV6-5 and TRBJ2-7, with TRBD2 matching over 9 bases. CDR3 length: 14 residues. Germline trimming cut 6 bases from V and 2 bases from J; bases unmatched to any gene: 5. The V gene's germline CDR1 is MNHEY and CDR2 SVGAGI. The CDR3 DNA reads TGTGCCAGCAGCTTACTAGCGGGCCCCTACGAGCAGTACTTC. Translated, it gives CASSLLAGPYEQYF.

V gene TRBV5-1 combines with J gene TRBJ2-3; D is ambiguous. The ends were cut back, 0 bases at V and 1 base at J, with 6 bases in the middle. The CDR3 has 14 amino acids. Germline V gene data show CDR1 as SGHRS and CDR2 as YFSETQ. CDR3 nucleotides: TGCGCCAGCAGCTTGGGACTCCGCACAGATACGCAGTATTTT. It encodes CASSLGLRTDTQYF.

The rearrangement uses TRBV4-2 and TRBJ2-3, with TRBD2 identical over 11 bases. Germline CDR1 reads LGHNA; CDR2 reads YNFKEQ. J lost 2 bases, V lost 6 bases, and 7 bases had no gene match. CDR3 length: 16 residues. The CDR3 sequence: CASRSGTSGSTDTQYF. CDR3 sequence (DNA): TGTGCCAGCAGAAGCGGGACTAGCGGATCCACAGATACGCAGTATTTT.

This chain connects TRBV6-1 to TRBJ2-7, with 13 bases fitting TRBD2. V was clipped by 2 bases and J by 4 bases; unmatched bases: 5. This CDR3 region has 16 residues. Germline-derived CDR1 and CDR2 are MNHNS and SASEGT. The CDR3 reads CASSEFTSGREYEQYF. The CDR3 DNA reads TGTGCCAGCAGTGAATTTACTAGCGGGAGGGAATACGAGCAGTACTTC.

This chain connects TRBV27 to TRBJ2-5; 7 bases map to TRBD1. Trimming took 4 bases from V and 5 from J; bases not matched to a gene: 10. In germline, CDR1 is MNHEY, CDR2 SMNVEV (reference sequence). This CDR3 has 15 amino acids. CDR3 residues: CASSSQQGRGETQYF. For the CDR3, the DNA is TGTGCCAGCAGTTCCCAACAGGGGAGAGGTGAGACCCAGTACTTC.

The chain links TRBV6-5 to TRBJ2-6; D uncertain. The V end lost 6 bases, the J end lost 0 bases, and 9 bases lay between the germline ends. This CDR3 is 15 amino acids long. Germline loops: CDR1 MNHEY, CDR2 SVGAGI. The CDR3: CASSHEDSGANVLTF. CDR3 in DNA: TGTGCCAGCAGCCACGAGGACTCTGGGGCCAACGTCCTGACTTTC.